This is a list of T cell receptor beta chains from one sample in a study of T cell changes during pregnancy in multiple sclerosis. Data came from immunoSEQ multiplex PCR; TCRdb stores just in-frame clones and leaves some out. The sample contains roughly 59,000 clones, approximately 93% of which appear only once. The sequencing here drew on CD8+ T cells from peripheral blood mononuclear cells, taken in the second trimester of pregnancy. All receptors come from a female donor with multiple sclerosis, enrolled in a pregnancy study. CDR3s include the opening cysteine and the closing phenylalanine or tryptophan. D genes are given only for firm matches. Not all rows give a size; the values are once, few, many and, for expanded clones, a class.

DNA | CDR3 | J | V | size | D
TGTGCCAGCAGTTTATCTATCCACACAGGGGGCTGGTACGAGCAGTACTTC | CASSLSIHTGGWYEQYF | TRBJ2-7 | TRBV27 | . | TRBD1
TGTGCCAGCAGTCCTCGGACGGGGGGGTCCTACAATGAGCAGTTCTTC | CASSPRTGGSYNEQFF | TRBJ2-1 | TRBV28 | . | TRBD2
TGTGCCAGCAGTTCTCGGGGGAGGGACAATGAGCAGTTCTTC | CASSSRGRDNEQFF | TRBJ2-1 | TRBV27 | . | TRBD2
TGTGCCATCAGTGAGTCGACAGGGACTAGCGCGAAAACCTACGAGCAGTACTTC | CAISESTGTSAKTYEQYF | TRBJ2-7 | TRBV10-3 | once | TRBD2
TGCAGTGCTAAAGGACTGGATGAGCAGTACTTC | CSAKGLDEQYF | TRBJ2-7 | TRBV20-1 | . | .
TGCGCCAGCAGGGTGGAGGCAGGGGGATACGAGCAGTACTTC | CASRVEAGGYEQYF | TRBJ2-7 | TRBV5-1 | . | TRBD1
TGTGCCAGTAGTATAGCTTCCGGGACTAACAATGAGCAGTTCTTC | CASSIASGTNNEQFF | TRBJ2-1 | TRBV19 | . | TRBD2
TGTGCCAGCAGTTACGGTGAGGGCGCCGAGACCCAGTACTTC | CASSYGEGAETQYF | TRBJ2-5 | TRBV6-5 | . | .
TGTGCCAGCATGGCGGGGGTCGTGAAGACCCAGTACTTC | CASMAGVVKTQYF | TRBJ2-5 | TRBV6-5 | . | TRBD2
TGCGCCAGCAGCTCCGAGACAGGGAGGTACACCGGGGAGCTGTTTTTT | CASSSETGRYTGELFF | TRBJ2-2 | TRBV5-1 | . | .
TGTGCCAGCAGCCTGGGGGCCAACACTGAAGCTTTCTTT | CASSLGANTEAFF | TRBJ1-1 | TRBV27 | . | .
TGTGCCAGCAGTTACTCGGCGGGGTATGAGCAGTTCTTC | CASSYSAGYEQFF | TRBJ2-1 | TRBV6-5 | . | .
TGTGCCAGCAGCGCCCCGATGAGGACACTTCCAGACTATGGCTACACCTTC | CASSAPMRTLPDYGYTF | TRBJ1-2 | TRBV7-9 | . | .
TGCGCCAGCAGCCAATCCCCGGGAGCCGCCTACGAGCAGTACTTC | CASSQSPGAAYEQYF | TRBJ2-7 | TRBV4-1 | . | .
TGTGCCAGCATCAACCCCGGCGGGGAGCTGTTTTTT | CASINPGGELFF | TRBJ2-2 | TRBV27 | . | .
TGTGCCAGCAGCACCACAGGGCTCAGCTCTGGAAACACCATATATTTT | CASSTTGLSSGNTIYF | TRBJ1-3 | TRBV5-4 | . | .
TGTGCCAGCAGCGCGGAGACCCAGTACTTC | CASSAETQYF | TRBJ2-5 | TRBV5-5 | . | .
TGTGCCAGTAGTCCCGGGGCTAACTATGGCTACACCTTC | CASSPGANYGYTF | TRBJ1-2 | TRBV19 | . | .
TGTGCCACCCGAGGCGTAGCCAACGTCCTGACTTTC | CATRGVANVLTF | TRBJ2-6 | TRBV27 | . | .
TGTGCCAGCAGTTATCAGTTCAATGAGCAGTTCTTC | CASSYQFNEQFF | TRBJ2-1 | TRBV21-1 | . | .
TGTGCCAGCAGCCTGACTAGCGGGAGCTACGAGCAGTACTTC | CASSLTSGSYEQYF | TRBJ2-7 | TRBV9 | . | TRBD2
TGTGCCAGCAGCCTTACCCGGGAAGCTCCCTATGGCTACACCTTC | CASSLTREAPYGYTF | TRBJ1-2 | TRBV5-4 | . | .
TGTGCCAGCAGCTTAGGGCGGGGACTGCACAATGAGCAGTTCTTC | CASSLGRGLHNEQFF | TRBJ2-1 | TRBV11-2 | . | .
TGTGCCAGCAGCTTATTGGGGAGTCAAGAGACCCAGTACTTC | CASSLLGSQETQYF | TRBJ2-5 | TRBV7-8 | . | .
TGCGCCAGCAGGCCTGGGACAGGGGGTAGGAATGAGCAGTTCTTC | CASRPGTGGRNEQFF | TRBJ2-1 | TRBV5-1 | once | TRBD1
TGTGCCAGCAGTTTGGGGTGGGGGGGCGGCTCCTACGAGCAGTACTTC | CASSLGWGGGSYEQYF | TRBJ2-7 | TRBV28 | . | .
TGTGCCAGCAGCTTAGGGCCAGCGACCTACGAGCAGTACTTC | CASSLGPATYEQYF | TRBJ2-7 | TRBV7-9 | . | .
TGTGCCAGCAGCTTAGAACTAGCGACTCCCTACGAGCAGTACTTC | CASSLELATPYEQYF | TRBJ2-7 | TRBV7-8 | . | TRBD2
TGTGCCAGCAGCACCCGGAGGGTAAGCTCCTACAATGAGCAGTTCTTC | CASSTRRVSSYNEQFF | TRBJ2-1 | TRBV27 | . | .
TGTGCCAGTAGTATAGGTGGGAGTCGCAATGAGCAGTTCTTC | CASSIGGSRNEQFF | TRBJ2-1 | TRBV19 | once | .
TGTGCCAGCAGCTTAGTTACAGGGGGAGGTGAGCAGTTCTTC | CASSLVTGGGEQFF | TRBJ2-1 | TRBV7-2 | . | TRBD1
TGTGCCAGCAGTTCGACAGGACAGGGGAACGGCTACACCTTC | CASSSTGQGNGYTF | TRBJ1-2 | TRBV9 | . | TRBD1
TGTGCCAGCAGCTTAGGACATGGAGCTTTCTTT | CASSLGHGAFF | TRBJ1-1 | TRBV11-2 | . | .
TGCGCCAGCAGCCTTCACCCAGGAGGGAGCACTGAAGCTTTCTTT | CASSLHPGGSTEAFF | TRBJ1-1 | TRBV4-1 | . | .
TGTGCCAGCAGTTCGGGACAGTACACTGAAGCTTTCTTT | CASSSGQYTEAFF | TRBJ1-1 | TRBV6-6 | once | TRBD1
TGTGCCAGCAGCTCTGCCCCGGGACAGAGAAACACCGGGGAGCTGTTTTTT | CASSSAPGQRNTGELFF | TRBJ2-2 | TRBV7-9 | . | TRBD1
TGCAGCGTTTTAGCAGCCCCCTACGAGCAGTACTTC | CSVLAAPYEQYF | TRBJ2-7 | TRBV29-1 | . | .
TGTGCCAGCAGCCAAGGCCCCGGGGATACGCAGTATTTT | CASSQGPGDTQYF | TRBJ2-3 | TRBV14 | . | .
TGCAGCGTTGACAGGATAACTAGCGGCTCCTACGAGCAGTACTTC | CSVDRITSGSYEQYF | TRBJ2-7 | TRBV29-1 | . | TRBD2
TGTGCCATCAGGGGACGGACAGGGGCGTACGATACGCAGTATTTT | CAIRGRTGAYDTQYF | TRBJ2-3 | TRBV10-3 | . | TRBD1
TGCGCCAGCAGCTTACAGGGGGCTGAAGCTTTCTTT | CASSLQGAEAFF | TRBJ1-1 | TRBV5-1 | . | TRBD1
TGCGCCAGCAGCTTTCTCCAGGATCCCCAGTACTTC | CASSFLQDPQYF | TRBJ2-5 | TRBV5-1 | . | .
TGTGCCAGTAGTATAGCGACAGCGAACACTGAAGCTTTCTTT | CASSIATANTEAFF | TRBJ1-1 | TRBV19 | once | .
TGTGCCAGCAGCCAATATTATTTCGGGGGATTTAGGGAGCAGTACTTC | CASSQYYFGGFREQYF | TRBJ2-7 | TRBV16 | . | .
TGTGCCAGCAGCTTAATCCAGGGGTTGCTTTATGGCTACACCTTC | CASSLIQGLLYGYTF | TRBJ1-2 | TRBV7-9 | . | .
TGCGCCAGCAGCTTGGGGGGACAGGGGTGGTCGGATACGCAGTATTTT | CASSLGGQGWSDTQYF | TRBJ2-3 | TRBV5-1 | . | TRBD1
TGTGCCAGCAGCCTCGGGGTCAAGAGTCACTACGAGCAGTACTTC | CASSLGVKSHYEQYF | TRBJ2-7 | TRBV5-6 | . | .
TGTGCCAGCAGTGTAGGGGACACGGTCACAGATACGCAGTATTTT | CASSVGDTVTDTQYF | TRBJ2-3 | TRBV9 | . | .
TGTGCCAGTAGGCGGGTCGAGGGCGGACTAGCGGGAGACTACGAGCAGTACTTC | CASRRVEGGLAGDYEQYF | TRBJ2-7 | TRBV19 | . | TRBD2